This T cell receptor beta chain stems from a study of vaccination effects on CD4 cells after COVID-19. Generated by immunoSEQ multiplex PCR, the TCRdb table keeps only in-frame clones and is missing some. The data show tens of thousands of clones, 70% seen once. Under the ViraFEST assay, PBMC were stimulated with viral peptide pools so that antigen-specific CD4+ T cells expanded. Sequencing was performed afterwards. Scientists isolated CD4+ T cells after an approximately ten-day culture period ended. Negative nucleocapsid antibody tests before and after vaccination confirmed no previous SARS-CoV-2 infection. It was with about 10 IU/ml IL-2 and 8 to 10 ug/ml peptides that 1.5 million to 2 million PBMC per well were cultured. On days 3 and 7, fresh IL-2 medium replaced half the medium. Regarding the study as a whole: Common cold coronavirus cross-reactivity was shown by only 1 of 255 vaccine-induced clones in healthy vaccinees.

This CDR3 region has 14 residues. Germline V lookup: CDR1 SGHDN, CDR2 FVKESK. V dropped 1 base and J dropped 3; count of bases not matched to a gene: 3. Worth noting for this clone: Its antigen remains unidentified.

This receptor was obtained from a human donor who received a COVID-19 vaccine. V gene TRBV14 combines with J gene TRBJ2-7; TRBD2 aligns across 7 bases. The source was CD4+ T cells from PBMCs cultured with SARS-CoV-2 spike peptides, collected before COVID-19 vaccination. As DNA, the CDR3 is TGTGCCAGCAGCCAAGCGGGCGGGAGCTACGAGCAGTACTTC. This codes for CASSQAGGSYEQYF.